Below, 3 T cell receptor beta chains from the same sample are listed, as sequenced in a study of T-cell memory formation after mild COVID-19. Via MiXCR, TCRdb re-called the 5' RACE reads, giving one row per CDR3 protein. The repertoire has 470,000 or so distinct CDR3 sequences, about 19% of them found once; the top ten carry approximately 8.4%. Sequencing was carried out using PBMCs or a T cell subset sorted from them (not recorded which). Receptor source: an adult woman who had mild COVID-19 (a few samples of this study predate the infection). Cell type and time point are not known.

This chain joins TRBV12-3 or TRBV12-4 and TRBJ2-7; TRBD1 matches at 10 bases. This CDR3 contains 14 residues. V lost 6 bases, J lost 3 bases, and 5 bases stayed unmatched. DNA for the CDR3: TGTGCCAGCAGCCTCCGGACAGGGGGCTACGAGCAGTACTTC. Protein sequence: CASSLRTGGYEQYF.

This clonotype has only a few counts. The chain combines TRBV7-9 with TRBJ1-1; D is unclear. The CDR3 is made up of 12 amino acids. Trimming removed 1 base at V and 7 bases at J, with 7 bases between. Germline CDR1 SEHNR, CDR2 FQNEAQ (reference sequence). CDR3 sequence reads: CASSLGGLEAFF. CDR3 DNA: TGTGCCAGCAGCTTAGGCGGACTTGAAGCTTTCTTT.

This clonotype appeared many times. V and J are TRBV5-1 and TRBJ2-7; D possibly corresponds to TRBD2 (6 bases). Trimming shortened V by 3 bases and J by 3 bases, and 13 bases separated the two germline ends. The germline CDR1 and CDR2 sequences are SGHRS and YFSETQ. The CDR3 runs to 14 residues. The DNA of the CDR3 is TGCGCCAGCAGCTGGAGTAGCGGAAACTACGAGCAGTACTTC. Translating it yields CASSWSSGNYEQYF.